Each of the 10 T cell receptor beta chains below was sequenced from the same sample in a study of T cell responses to AZD1222 COVID-19 vaccine. Profiling relied on immunoSEQ multiplex PCR, and the TCRdb table lists in-frame clones only, not all of them. The table has about 180,000 clones, more than 80% seen once. Sequences were derived from peripheral blood, sampled 28 days after the second dose of the MenACWY control vaccine. Source of these receptors: an adult who received the MenACWY meningococcal vaccine as a control.

The chain employs TRBV27 and TRBJ2-7; weak D call: TRBD2 (5 bases). V lost 6 bases and J lost 6, with 15 bases in between. The CDR3 contains 13 residues. Germline values: CDR1 MNHEY, CDR2 SMNVEV (reference sequence). CDR3 nucleotides: TGTGCCAGCAGCCGTGGGGAGACGGGCGAGCAGTACTTC. Protein: CASSRGETGEQYF.

The chain uses TRBV7-9 and TRBJ1-4, with D possibly being TRBD1 (5 bases). CDR3 length: 15 residues. The germline CDR1 and CDR2 sequences are SEHNR and FQNEAQ (reference sequence). With 5 bases removed from V and 0 bases from J, the gap between germline ends came to 10 bases. CDR3: CASSRETATNEKLFF. The CDR3, as DNA: TGTGCCAGCAGCCGAGAGACAGCAACTAATGAAAAACTGTTTTTT.

This sequence joins TRBV5-1 and TRBJ2-7, with D possibly being TRBD2 (6 bases). Trimming removed 0 bases at V and 8 bases at J, with 21 bases between. The CDR3 is made up of 16 amino acids. Germline loops: CDR1 SGHRS, CDR2 YFSETQ. The CDR3 nucleotides read TGCGCCAGCAGCTTGGTGGCGGGGAGTCCCAGGGTGCAGCAGTACTTC. This gives the protein CASSLVAGSPRVQQYF.

In DNA, the CDR3 is TGTGCCTGGAGTGCCATCCACGAGCAGTACTTC. Residues: CAWSAIHEQYF. V gene TRBV30 combines with J gene TRBJ2-7; no firm D call. The germline V gene has CDR1 GTSNPN and CDR2 SVGIG (reference sequence). The CDR3 spans 11 residues. V lost 1 base, J lost 5 bases, and 6 bases lay in between.

The V and J genes are TRBV7-9 and TRBJ1-5; 7 bases are a match to TRBD1. CDR1 SEHNR and CDR2 FQNEAQ come from the germline V gene (reference sequence). The CDR3 has 13 amino acids. Unmatched junction bases numbered 2, after V lost 5 bases and J lost 4 bases. CDR3 DNA: TGTGCCAGCAGCGGGGACAGTAATCAGCCCCAGCATTTT. It encodes CASSGDSNQPQHF.

The CDR3 sequence is CAWTVHTEAFF. For the CDR3, the DNA is TGTGCCTGGACAGTCCACACTGAAGCTTTCTTT. The genes are TRBV30 and TRBJ1-1; D unclear. This CDR3 comprises 11 residues. V lost 4 bases, J lost 3 bases, and 6 bases lay in between. The germline CDR1 and CDR2 sequences are GTSNPN and SVGIG (reference sequence).

V gene TRBV4-3 combines with J gene TRBJ2-2, with D tentatively TRBD1 (5 bases). The CDR3 contains 17 residues. V lost 0 bases and J 4 bases, leaving 15 bases between the germline ends. The germline CDR1 and CDR2 sequences are LGHNA and YSLEER. This CDR3 reads CASSQDPRRVGTGELFF. CDR3 in DNA: TGCGCCAGCAGCCAAGATCCCCGCAGGGTGGGCACCGGGGAGCTGTTTTTT.

This chain connects TRBV12-3 or TRBV12-4 to TRBJ1-2; D gene uncertain. The CDR3 is 13 residues long. Trimming cost V 0 bases and J 7 bases, with 9 bases left between them. CDR3 amino acids: CASSLASPGGYTF. The CDR3 region has the DNA TGTGCCAGCAGTTTAGCTAGCCCGGGTGGCTACACCTTC.

The chain carries TRBV30 and TRBJ1-2, with TRBD1 as a possible D gene (6 bases). Germline V gene sequence: CDR1 GTSNPN, CDR2 SVGIG (reference sequence). Trimming shortened V by 4 bases and J by 3 bases, and 9 bases separated the two germline ends. There are 12 residues in the CDR3. The CDR3, as DNA: TGTGCCTGGACCCAGGGGTACTATGGCTACACCTTC. As protein: CAWTQGYYGYTF. Variable domain in full (rest from reference TRBV30 and TRBJ1-2): SQTIHQWPATLVQPVGSPLSLECTVEGTSNPNLYWYRQAAGRGLQLLFYSVGIGQISSEVPQNLSASRPQDRQFILSSKKLLLSDSGFYLCAWTQGYYGYTFGSGTRLTVV.

The chain joins TRBV28 to TRBJ1-3; D gene ambiguous. This CDR3 is 12 amino acids long. CDR1 and CDR2 (germline): MDHEN, SYDVKM. V was cut by 3 bases and J by 9 bases, with 9 bases left in between. The CDR3 DNA is TGTGCCAGCAGTTTTGAAGCCCCCACCATATATTTT. This codes for CASSFEAPTIYF.